The source of this T cell receptor beta chain is a study of blood T cells in healthy people across ages. Findings of the study overall: Versus aged donors, long-lived donors had higher diversity and more naive CD4+ cells. Estimated diversity that came from one million T cells was considered an underestimate.

Total RNA was extracted at no less than 5 micrograms per sample. This CDR3 is 18 amino acids long. Germline values: CDR1 LNHDA, CDR2 SQIVND (reference sequence). With V trimmed by 0 bases and J by 6 bases, 14 bases remained unmatched. Through a sample-barcoded 5' primer and a J-beta primer mix, a second PCR was run for roughly 7 to 12 cycles. A template-switch adaptor containing 12 random nucleotides labeled each cDNA molecule. TCRdb re-derived calls from the 5' RACE reads in MiXCR, one entry per CDR3 protein. The table shows hundreds of thousands of distinct CDR3 sequences, with under 35% occurring only once. About this clonotype itself: Its target is not known.

Material for sequencing was blood. The chain combines TRBV19 with TRBJ2-1, with TRBD1 matching 7 bases. The receptor was isolated from a woman older than 75 in good health. Written as DNA, the CDR3 is TGTGCCAGTAGTATAGAGGGGCCGACAGGGTTGAGGTCCAATGAGCAGTTCTTC. Amino acid sequence: CASSIEGPTGLRSNEQFF.